This paragraph covers one TCR beta chain sequence. This clonotype was observed at least ten times. The antigen it recognizes is unknown. No quality values exist for individual bases; no much larger clone is one base distant. The data stem from a study of response to subunit inactivated influenza vaccine (dated by TCRdb to the late 2010s). Study-level background: To follow how T cells responded to a trivalent subunit inactivated influenza vaccine, the researchers relied on deep quantitative profiling of the T cell receptor repertoire. The investigation overall reported the following: It was suggested by the authors that each seasonal influenza vaccination may recruit only a limited number of new T cells.

Preparation of the library involved RT-PCR. Reads for this sample came from an Illumina HiSeq 2500. The raw public reads went through TCRdb reprocessing: fastp at Q25, MiXCR clone calling, in-frame beta chains kept. When rows share a CDR3 protein, they turn into one entry using the most common DNA and genes. Recorded for this sample are about 610,000 distinct CDR3 sequences; 13% to 15% of them occurred a single time. The ten largest clones represent roughly 10% of the sample. V sheds 6 bases and J sheds 6 bases, leaving 15 bases between their ends. The germline V gene gives CDR1 as SNHLY and CDR2 as FYNNEI. From the cysteine through the phenylalanine, the CDR3 covers 13 amino acids. Only CDR3 DNA is held: 39 bases, read in frame from base 1.

The sequences come from PBMCs from blood, collected about 11 days after vaccination. This receptor chain uses TRBV2 and TRBJ2-7; 6 matching bases give a weak D call of TRBD2. This TCR came from a man in his fifties who received an inactivated influenza vaccine. Donor details come from another sample of the same person, matched by shared clones. The nucleotides are TGTGCCAGCAGGTCTGATCAGGGAGGCGAGCAGTACTTC. The resulting protein is CASRSDQGGEQYF.